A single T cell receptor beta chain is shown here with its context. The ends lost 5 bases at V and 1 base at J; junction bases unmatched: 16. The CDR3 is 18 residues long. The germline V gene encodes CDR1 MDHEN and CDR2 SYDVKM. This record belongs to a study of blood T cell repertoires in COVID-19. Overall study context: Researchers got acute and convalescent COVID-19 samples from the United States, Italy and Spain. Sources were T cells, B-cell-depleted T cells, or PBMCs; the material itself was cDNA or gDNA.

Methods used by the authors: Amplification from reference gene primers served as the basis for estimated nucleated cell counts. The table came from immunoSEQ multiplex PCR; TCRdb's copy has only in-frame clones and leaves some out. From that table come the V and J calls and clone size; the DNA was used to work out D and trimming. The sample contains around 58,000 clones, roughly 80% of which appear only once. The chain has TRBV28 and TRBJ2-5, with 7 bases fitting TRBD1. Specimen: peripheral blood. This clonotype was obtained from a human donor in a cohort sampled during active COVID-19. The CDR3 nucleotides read TGTGCCAGCAGTCCTTTCCACGGAAAGGGGGCGTCCCAAGAGACCCAGTACTTC. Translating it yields CASSPFHGKGASQETQYF.